These 26 T cell receptor beta chains share one sample of origin, sequenced in a study of vaccination and CD4 T cells after COVID-19 (dated 2022 in TCRdb). Antigens for these TCRs are unknown. Library prep was done by PCR. The reads were generated on an Illumina iSeq 100. TCR sequencing of DNA from cultured CD4+ T cells used the Oncomine TCR Beta short-read assay at the Johns Hopkins FTIC core. The raw public data were reprocessed by TCRdb itself: fastp quality trimming at Q25, MiXCR clonotype calling, in-frame beta chains only. Each record represents a unique CDR3 protein, reported with the most common genes and DNA among its rows. Across this sample there are thousands of distinct CDR3 sequences, with 50% to 75% seen only once. The top ten clonotypes cover approximately 29% of the sample. The treatment or condition tag for this specimen amounts to: roughly ten-day PBMC culture with coronavirus spike peptide pools or control peptides (ViraFEST assay).

Sequencing input: CD4+ T cells from blood, cultured in vitro. The receptors shown here come from a human donor who had recovered from COVID-19.

This clonotype has just one count. The chain carries TRBV4-2 and TRBJ2-3; D tentatively reads TRBD1 or TRBD2 (5 bases each). The V end was cut by 1 base, the J end by 3 bases, with 11 bases between. The CDR3 extends over 15 amino acids. Germline V gene sequence: CDR1 LGHNA, CDR2 YNFKEQ. In DNA, the CDR3 is TGTGCCAGCAGCCAAGTTCTGGGGGAAACAGATACGCAGTATTTT. As protein: CASSQVLGETDTQYF.

This chain links TRBV7-3 with TRBJ2-5, with 7 bases aligning to TRBD1. This CDR3 contains 14 residues. The germline gives CDR1 SGHTA, CDR2 FQGTGA. V was pared by 5 bases and J by 5 bases, with 8 bases of the junction left unmatched. The CDR3 bases are TGTGCCAGCAGCCAAGACAGGGATAGGGAGACCCAGTACTTC. Translating gives CASSQDRDRETQYF.

The chain uses TRBV4-2 and TRBJ2-7; no reliable D call. CDR3 size: 16 residues. The germline V and J ends were trimmed by 1 base and 0 bases, with 13 bases remaining between them. Looked up from germline, CDR1 is LGHNA and CDR2 is YNFKEQ. CDR3 region: CASSQGPDPSSYEQYF. CDR3 DNA sequence: TGTGCCAGCAGCCAAGGACCCGATCCGAGCTCCTACGAGCAGTACTTC.

The chain employs TRBV5-4 and TRBJ1-3; D remains ambiguous. V dropped 4 bases and J dropped 4 bases, with 15 bases sitting between them. This CDR3 comprises 15 residues. Germline CDR1 and CDR2: SGHNT and YYREEE (reference sequence). Written as DNA, the CDR3 is TGTGCCAGCAGCCCAAACGGTGTTGCCGGAAACACCATATATTTT. Its translation: CASSPNGVAGNTIYF.

This clonotype was seen a handful of times. The gene calls are TRBV27 and TRBJ2-1, with D hard to call. V was trimmed by 5 bases and J by 7 bases, leaving 18 bases between them. CDR1 and CDR2 (germline): MNHEY, SMNVEV (reference sequence). The CDR3 consists of 15 residues. DNA for the CDR3: TGTGCCAGCAGTACTATGTTTCGACGCAGAAATGAGCAGTTCTTC. Translation gives CASSTMFRRRNEQFF.

This chain connects TRBV12-3 or TRBV12-4 to TRBJ1-5; tentative D call: TRBD1 (5 bases). Trimming pared 0 bases from V and 6 bases from J, leaving 18 bases between. The CDR3 spans 17 residues. Written as DNA, the CDR3 is TGTGCCAGCAGTTTAGCGAGGCAGGGCCTCTTTGGTCAGCCCCAGCATTTT. The encoded protein is CASSLARQGLFGQPQHF.

The rearrangement uses TRBV5-1 and TRBJ1-1, with D uncertain. Trimming cost V 3 bases and J 6 bases, with 18 bases left between them. This CDR3 contains 15 residues. The germline V gene has CDR1 SGHRS and CDR2 YFSETQ. CDR3 sequence reads: CASSSERPQLPEAFF. CDR3 in DNA: TGCGCCAGCAGCTCTGAGAGGCCCCAACTCCCTGAAGCTTTCTTT.

This clonotype occurred once. The chain couples TRBV19 to TRBJ1-2, with TRBD1 matching 9 bases. Unmatched junction bases numbered 7, after V lost 4 bases and J lost 1 base. The CDR3 spans 16 residues. Germline V gene data show CDR1 as LNHDA and CDR2 as SQIVND (reference sequence). The CDR3 here is CASSRKGQGGNYGYTF. Written as DNA, the CDR3 is TGTGCCAGTAGTAGAAAGGGACAGGGAGGTAACTATGGCTACACCTTC.

The chain carries TRBV19 and TRBJ1-5, with D possibly being TRBD1 (5 bases). Between the trimmed V and J ends, which lost 0 bases and 0 bases, there was a span of 12 bases. From germline, CDR1 is LNHDA and CDR2 SQIVND (reference sequence). The CDR3 sequence is 17 residues long. The chain's CDR3 is CASSIDRGASSNQPQHF. As DNA, the CDR3 is TGTGCCAGTAGTATAGACCGTGGGGCATCTAGCAATCAGCCCCAGCATTTT. The full variable domain, its missing parts supplied by reference TRBV19 and TRBJ1-5, is DGGITQSPKYLFRKEGQNVTLSCEQNLNHDAMYWYRQDPGQGLRLIYYSQIVNDFQKGDIAEGYSVSREKKESFPLTVTSAQKNPTAFYLCASSIDRGASSNQPQHFGDGTRLSIL.

The CDR3 reads CASSVGQRTMNYGYTF. The CDR3 DNA is TGTGCCAGCAGTGTGGGACAGCGAACAATGAACTATGGCTACACCTTC. The V gene is TRBV6-1, the J gene TRBJ1-2, with 7 bases identical to TRBD1. Germline CDR1 MNHNS, CDR2 SASEGT. The CDR3 runs 16 residues. The trim removed 4 bases at V and 2 bases at J, leaving 10 bases unmatched.

This clonotype was seen a handful of times. The chain is built from TRBV7-9 and TRBJ2-5, with TRBD1 identical over 7 bases. The germline V gene has CDR1 SEHNR and CDR2 FQNEAQ (reference sequence). This CDR3 region has 15 residues. The junction had 8 bases not matched to a gene; V was cut back by 5 bases and J by 2 bases. CDR3: CASSLTGPTQETQYF. The DNA for the CDR3 is TGTGCCAGCAGCCTGACAGGGCCAACTCAAGAGACCCAGTACTTC. Full variable domain (outside the CDR3, taken from reference TRBV7-9 and TRBJ2-5): DTGVSQNPRHKITKRGQNVTFRCDPISEHNRLYWYRQTLGQGPEFLTYFQNEAQLEKSRLLSDRFSAERPKGSFSTLEIQRTEQGDSAMYLCASSLTGPTQETQYFGPGTRLLVL.

This clonotype came up a few times. The chain recombines TRBV7-2 with TRBJ2-1, with D uncertain. Germline V lookup: CDR1 SGHTA, CDR2 FQGNSA. CDR3 length: 13 amino acids. V lost 5 bases and J lost 5, with 10 bases in between. CDR3 coding DNA: TGTGCCAGCAGCCTGATCAGCAACAATGAGCAGTTCTTC. Its protein is CASSLISNNEQFF.

The rearrangement uses TRBV5-3 and TRBJ1-6; a weak D match, TRBD1 (6 bases). TRBV5-3 is reported as an ORF; its role is uncertain. The V gene lost 4 bases and the J gene lost 10 bases, with 18 bases spanning the gap. CDR3 length: 15 residues. Here the CDR3 reads CARSPGRGWGSPLHF. CDR3 nucleotide sequence: TGTGCCAGAAGCCCGGGTAGGGGGTGGGGATCACCCCTCCACTTT.

The rearrangement uses TRBV7-2 and TRBJ1-2; weak D call: TRBD1 (6 bases). CDR1 SGHTA and CDR2 FQGNSA come from the germline V gene. CDR3 length: 14 amino acids. V gave up 7 bases and J gave up 4 bases, with 16 bases separating them. This CDR3 reads CASTTTGGPYGYTF. DNA for the CDR3: TGTGCCAGCACCACCACCGGGGGGCCCTATGGCTACACCTTC.

The gene calls are TRBV7-2 and TRBJ2-1; D gene uncertain. The V gene lost 5 bases and the J gene lost 8 bases, with 7 bases spanning the gap. CDR1 SGHTA and CDR2 FQGNSA come from the germline V gene. There are 11 residues in the CDR3. The CDR3 nucleotides read TGTGCCAGCAGCCCCCAGTATGAGCAGTTCTTC. This sequence encodes CASSPQYEQFF. Using reference TRBV7-2 and TRBJ2-1 for the parts outside the CDR3, the full variable domain is GAGVSQSPSNKVTEKGKDVELRCDPISGHTALYWYRQSLGQGLEFLIYFQGNSAPDKSGLPSDRFSAERTGGSVSTLTIQRTQQEDSAVYLCASSPQYEQFFGPGTRLTVL.

The chain recombines TRBV9 with TRBJ1-2; no clear D. V shed 0 bases and J shed 1 base, with 10 bases lying between them. Germline CDR1 is SGDLS and CDR2 is YYNGEE. The CDR3 covers 15 residues. The CDR3 loop reads CASSVGGSGNYGYTF. CDR3 DNA sequence: TGTGCCAGCAGCGTAGGGGGTAGCGGTAACTATGGCTACACCTTC.

The chain couples TRBV9 to TRBJ1-1; 12 bases are shared with TRBD1. V lost 2 bases and J lost 6; bases outside the gene matches: 5. Germline assignment: CDR1 SGDLS and CDR2 YYNGEE. This CDR3 region has 15 residues. DNA of the CDR3: TGTGCCAGCAGCGTGTCCGGGACAGGGGGCTCTGAAGCTTTCTTT. It specifies CASSVSGTGGSEAFF.

This clonotype has only a few counts. V is TRBV29-1 and J is TRBJ2-7, with 10 bases lining up with TRBD1. The ends lost 7 bases at V and 1 base at J; junction bases unmatched: 4. This CDR3 has 13 amino acids. CDR1 and CDR2 (germline): SQVTM, ANQGSEA. This CDR3 reads CSASGQGSYEQYF. CDR3 nucleotide sequence: TGCAGCGCTTCGGGACAGGGGTCCTACGAGCAGTACTTC.

The rearrangement joins TRBV5-1 to TRBJ2-2; the D is unclear. Trimming stripped 4 bases from V and 5 bases from J, with 9 bases between. Looked up from germline, CDR1 is SGHRS and CDR2 is YFSETQ. The CDR3 contains 13 residues. The CDR3 region is CASSTRTTGELFF. The CDR3 nucleotides read TGCGCCAGCAGCACCCGGACGACCGGGGAGCTGTTTTTT.

This chain joins TRBV28 and TRBJ2-1; no definite D call. This CDR3 has 16 residues. V was pared by 3 bases and J by 5 bases, with 17 bases between. From germline, CDR1 is MDHEN and CDR2 SYDVKM. The CDR3 DNA reads TGTGCCAGCAGTTTTTGGTGGAGTGCAGGCAACAATGAGCAGTTCTTC. It specifies CASSFWWSAGNNEQFF.

V usage is TRBV20-1 and J usage is TRBJ2-2; the match to TRBD1 covers 11 bases. The CDR3 totals 16 residues. Germline-derived CDR1 and CDR2 are DFQATT and SNEGSKA (reference sequence). Losses at the gene ends were 2 bases for V and 4 bases for J; bases not matched to a gene: 6. The CDR3 sequence: CSARRPGQGVTGELFF. The CDR3 DNA sequence: TGCAGTGCTAGACGACCGGGACAGGGGGTCACCGGGGAGCTGTTTTTT.

The rearrangement links TRBV19 to TRBJ1-1; TRBD1 matches at 7 bases. The germline V gene has CDR1 LNHDA and CDR2 SQIVND (reference sequence). This CDR3 contains 15 residues. Trimming at V came to 8 bases and at J to 0 bases, leaving 9 bases not matched to a gene. DNA of the CDR3: TGTGCCAGTCATCACAGGGGTGGGATGAACACTGAAGCTTTCTTT. This translates into CASHHRGGMNTEAFF. Using reference TRBV19 and TRBJ1-1 for the parts outside the CDR3, the full variable domain is DGGITQSPKYLFRKEGQNVTLSCEQNLNHDAMYWYRQDPGQGLRLIYYSQIVNDFQKGDIAEGYSVSREKKESFPLTVTSAQKNPTAFYLCASHHRGGMNTEAFFGQGTRLTVV.

This clonotype was detected a few times. V is TRBV6-1 and J is TRBJ1-2, with 8 nucleotides matching TRBD1. The germline V gene has CDR1 MNHNS and CDR2 SASEGT. The CDR3 is 12 residues long. Unmatched junction bases numbered 4, after V lost 10 bases and J lost 3 bases. CDR3 sequence reads: CATKQGDYGYTF. The CDR3 bases are TGTGCCACTAAACAGGGGGACTATGGCTACACCTTC.

The rearrangement joins TRBV6-4 to TRBJ2-1; D unclear. The CDR3 sequence is 13 residues long. Germline V lookup: CDR1 MRHNA, CDR2 SNTAGT. The V and J ends lost 3 bases and 9 bases respectively, with 12 bases between them. The CDR3 bases are TGTGCCAGCAGTGAGAATGTTCAGCGTGAGCAGTTCTTC. This gives the protein CASSENVQREQFF.

The chain uses TRBV20-1 and TRBJ1-2; D unresolved. The CDR3 is 13 amino acids. In germline, CDR1 is DFQATT, CDR2 SNEGSKA (reference sequence). V lost 4 bases, J lost 4 bases, and 13 bases lay in between. The CDR3 spells CSATPRGSYGYTF. CDR3 DNA sequence: TGCAGTGCTACCCCCCGCGGATCCTATGGCTACACCTTC.

V gene TRBV5-6 combines with J gene TRBJ1-2; D is possibly TRBD1 (5 bases). CDR3 size: 14 residues. The germline V gene has CDR1 SGHDT and CDR2 YYEEEE. Trimming took 0 bases from V and 4 from J, leaving 10 bases between them. In DNA, the CDR3 is TGTGCCAGCAGCTTGGGCCGGGACCTCTATGGCTACACCTTC. Its protein product is CASSLGRDLYGYTF.